The 23 T cell receptor beta chains listed next were all sequenced from one sample in a study of beta chain features in type 1 diabetes. What was sequenced were expressed TCRB transcripts, since all of the isolated RNA had been reverse transcribed. Clones were read by immunoSEQ multiplex PCR, and TCRdb kept only the in-frame ones, dropping some. The sample records roughly 350,000 clones, more than 9.5% being singletons. The sample comprised naive CD4+ T cells from blood. The receptors come from a woman in her 30s in good health.

This clone was seen a handful of times. The chain is built from TRBV5-4 and TRBJ1-1; a possible D gene is TRBD1 (5 bases). CDR1 is SGHNT, CDR2 YYREEE, per germline (reference sequence). Between the trimmed V and J ends, which lost 0 bases and 5 bases, there was a span of 11 bases. This CDR3 is 14 amino acids long. The CDR3 coding sequence is TGTGCCAGCAGCTTGGGACAGTCTTGGACTGAAGCTTTCTTT. It specifies CASSLGQSWTEAFF.

As to this clone: The identical CDR3 is also encoded by other nucleotide sequences in the sample. DNA of the CDR3: TGTGCCAGCGGGGTAGCGGGGTACAATGAGCAGTTCTTC. Its protein product is CASGVAGYNEQFF. The chain recombines TRBV25-1 with TRBJ2-1; TRBD2 aligns across 8 bases. The V gene end was trimmed by 8 bases and the J gene end by 4 bases; junction bases not matched to a gene: 4. The germline gives CDR1 MGHDK, CDR2 SYGVNS. The CDR3 is 13 residues long.

The chain links TRBV29-1 to TRBJ2-7, with D unresolved. Per the germline V gene, CDR1 is SQVTM and CDR2 is ANQGSEA. Trimming removed 1 base from V and 2 bases from J, with 9 bases in between. The CDR3 sequence is 13 residues long. The CDR3 protein is CSVEGGRTYEQYF. CDR3 DNA: TGCAGCGTTGAAGGTGGGCGAACCTACGAGCAGTACTTC.

This chain connects TRBV28 to TRBJ1-5; 7 bases agree with TRBD1. CDR1 and CDR2 from the germline V gene are MDHEN and SYDVKM. Germline trimming cut 7 bases from V and 6 bases from J; bases unmatched to any gene: 9. CDR3 length equals 14 residues. CDR3 sequence reads: CASTVNRGVQPQHF. CDR3 DNA sequence: TGTGCCAGCACGGTAAACAGGGGCGTTCAGCCCCAGCATTTT.

The J gene is TRBJ1-2, the V gene TRBV7-9; no firm D call. The CDR3 is made up of 13 amino acids. Trimming took 5 bases from V and 4 from J, leaving 11 bases between them. Germline V gives CDR1 SEHNR, CDR2 FQNEAQ (reference sequence). In DNA, the CDR3 is TGTGCCAGCAGCAGAGTTGTCGGCTATGGCTACACCTTC. Amino acid sequence: CASSRVVGYGYTF.

In this sample, this clone turned up a few times. The CDR3 nucleotides read TGTGCCAGCTCGAGGGGGGGCGAGCAGTACTTC. This sequence encodes CASSRGGEQYF. This rearrangement joins TRBV18 to TRBJ2-7; the D gene is possibly TRBD2 (7 bases). V was pared by 6 bases and J by 6 bases, with 9 bases between. This CDR3 spans 11 amino acids. From germline, CDR1 is KGHSH and CDR2 LQKENI.

This clone was observed a handful of times. The gene calls are TRBV28 and TRBJ1-5; D is unclear. Trimming left V 6 bases short and J 7 bases short, with 16 bases between. The CDR3 is 14 amino acids. CDR1 MDHEN and CDR2 SYDVKM come from the germline V gene. DNA of the CDR3: TGTGCCAGCAGCGGCCCCGGAGCGTGGCAGCCCCAGCATTTT. Amino acid sequence: CASSGPGAWQPQHF.

This clone was seen a few times. The V gene is TRBV7-8, the J gene TRBJ2-5; TRBD1 matches 7 bases. This CDR3 is built from 15 residues. V lost 2 bases to trimming and J lost 1 base; unmatched junction nucleotides: 4. CDR1 and CDR2 from the germline V gene are SGHVS and FQNEAQ. The CDR3 protein is CASSLRGPPQETQYF. The DNA of the CDR3 is TGTGCCAGCAGCTTAAGGGGGCCCCCCCAAGAGACCCAGTACTTC.

This clone was detected a few times. This chain joins TRBV18 and TRBJ2-3; 14 bases are a match to TRBD2. Trimming cost V 3 bases and J 11 bases; bases outside gene matches: 10. Germline CDR1 is KGHSH and CDR2 is LQKENI. This CDR3 contains 16 residues. The CDR3 reads CASSPGTSGSSPVQYF. CDR3 sequence (DNA): TGTGCCAGCTCACCTGGGACTAGCGGGAGCTCCCCCGTGCAGTATTTT. The full variable domain, in which reference TRBV18 and TRBJ2-3 provide the parts outside the CDR3, is NAGVMQNPRHLVRRRGQEARLRCSPMKGHSHVYWYRQLPEEGLKFMVYLQKENIIDESGMPKERFSAEFPKEGPSILRIQQVVRGDSAAYFCASSPGTSGSSPVQYFGPGTRLTVL.

About this clone: Other DNA sequences in this specimen translate into the identical CDR3. This chain links TRBV28 with TRBJ2-5; D is unresolved. The CDR3 spans 11 residues. V was pared by 3 bases and J by 4 bases, with 3 bases between. Germline CDR1 is MDHEN and CDR2 is SYDVKM. The CDR3 protein is CASSFRETQYF. The CDR3 DNA is TGTGCCAGCAGTTTTAGAGAGACCCAGTACTTC. The entire variable domain, with the rest obtained from reference TRBV28 and TRBJ2-5, is as follows: DVKVTQSSRYLVKRTGEKVFLECVQDMDHENMFWYRQDPGLGLRLIYFSYDVKMKEKGDIPEGYSVSREKKERFSLILESASTNQTSMYLCASSFRETQYFGPGTRLLVL.

This clone occurred a few times. The chain recombines TRBV9 with TRBJ2-1, with 8 bases that match TRBD2. The germline V gene has CDR1 SGDLS and CDR2 YYNGEE. The CDR3 is 14 residues long. The ends lost 1 base at V and 5 bases at J; junction bases unmatched: 2. The DNA for the CDR3 is TGTGCCAGCAGCGTAACTAGCGGAAACAATGAGCAGTTCTTC. Protein product: CASSVTSGNNEQFF.

This clone has only a few counts. The gene calls are TRBV14 and TRBJ2-1, with 13 bases lining up with TRBD2. Germline assignment: CDR1 SGHDN and CDR2 FVKESK. There are 16 residues in the CDR3. V was clipped by 4 bases and J by 5 bases; unmatched bases: 5. The CDR3 nucleotides are TGTGCCAGCAGCCGCCGACTAGCGGGAGGACACAATGAGCAGTTCTTC. Its protein is CASSRRLAGGHNEQFF.

This chain uses TRBV7-9 with TRBJ2-5; 9 bases agree with TRBD1. CDR1 is SEHNR, CDR2 FQNEAQ, per germline (reference sequence). The CDR3 runs 17 residues. Germline trimming cut 3 bases from V and 0 bases from J; bases unmatched to any gene: 8. This CDR3 is CASSFGDRDGDQETQYF. In nucleotides, the CDR3 is TGTGCCAGCAGCTTCGGGGACAGGGATGGCGACCAAGAGACCCAGTACTTC.

The chain couples TRBV5-4 to TRBJ2-1, with TRBD2 matching 8 bases. Looked up from germline, CDR1 is SGHNT and CDR2 is YYREEE (reference sequence). V shed 4 bases, J shed 2 bases, and the junction held 5 bases outside the gene matches. The CDR3 is 15 residues long. Written as DNA, the CDR3 is TGTGCCAGCAGCCAAACTAGCGGAGCCTACAATGAGCAGTTCTTC. This gives the protein CASSQTSGAYNEQFF.

This clone has just a few counts. The chain is built from TRBV5-1 and TRBJ2-7, with 11 bases identical to TRBD2. Trimming at V came to 1 base and at J to 3 bases, leaving 9 bases not matched to a gene. The CDR3 contains 17 residues. Germline V gene lookup returns CDR1 SGHRS and CDR2 YFSETQ. This chain's CDR3 is CASSLLAGGSGRYEQYF. DNA of the CDR3: TGCGCCAGCAGCTTGCTAGCGGGAGGCTCCGGGCGCTACGAGCAGTACTTC.

This sequence joins TRBV5-1 and TRBJ2-2; TRBD2 agrees at 11 bases. J was trimmed by 5 bases and V by 4 bases; bases with no gene match: 10. The V gene's germline CDR1 is SGHRS and CDR2 YFSETQ. The CDR3 extends over 17 amino acids. The CDR3 reads CASSPPTSGSRTGELFF. CDR3 nucleotide sequence: TGCGCCAGCAGCCCCCCTACTAGCGGGAGTAGGACCGGGGAGCTGTTTTTT.

This clone was detected only a few times. The chain joins TRBV5-6 to TRBJ2-3; no clear D gene. The CDR3 consists of 11 residues. With 3 bases removed from V and 13 bases from J, the gap between germline ends came to 12 bases. Germline-derived CDR1 and CDR2 are SGHDT and YYEEEE. Here the CDR3 DNA reads TGTGCCAGCAGCTCTGAAAGTTCGGAGTATTTT. This sequence encodes CASSSESSEYF. The complete variable domain, with remaining parts taken from reference TRBV5-6 and TRBJ2-3, reads DAGVTQSPTHLIKTRGQQVTLRCSPKSGHDTVSWYQQALGQGPQFIFQYYEEEERQRGNFPDRFSGHQFPNYSSELNVNALLLGDSALYLCASSSESSEYFGPGTRLTVL.

Written as DNA, the CDR3 is TGTGCCAGCAGCCCCCCCTCGGGGAATGAGCAGTTCTTC. Amino acid sequence: CASSPPSGNEQFF. V and J are TRBV7-3 and TRBJ2-1; D perhaps matches TRBD2 (5 bases). The CDR3 consists of 13 residues. CDR1 is SGHTA, CDR2 FQGTGA, per germline. V was pared by 5 bases and J by 7 bases, with 12 bases between.

As DNA, the CDR3 is TGTGCCAGCTCGCACTCTGTTGGTATGAACACTGAAGCTTTCTTT. It encodes CASSHSVGMNTEAFF. The chain is built from TRBV18 and TRBJ1-1; no definite D call. Germline values: CDR1 KGHSH, CDR2 LQKENI. Trimming took off 6 bases at V and 0 bases at J, with 14 bases between the two ends. The length of the CDR3 is 15 residues.

This clone showed up just a few times. Written as DNA, the CDR3 is TGTGCCAGCAGCTCATTCCCCGGGACAGGGAACAATGAGCAGTTCTTC. Its translation is CASSSFPGTGNNEQFF. The chain joins TRBV28 to TRBJ2-1; 9 bases align to TRBD1. CDR1 and CDR2 (germline): MDHEN, SYDVKM. The V and J ends lost 6 bases and 5 bases, in that order; junction bases with no gene match: 11. The CDR3 totals 16 residues.

This clone has more than one count but fewer than ten. V usage is TRBV6-5 and J usage is TRBJ2-1; tentatively, D is TRBD2 (6 bases). This CDR3 spans 14 amino acids. The V end lost 4 bases, the J end lost 7 bases, and 14 bases lay between the germline ends. CDR1 is MNHEY, CDR2 SVGAGI, per germline. CDR3 bases: TGTGCCAGCAGTTCAAAACTAGCCTCTAATGAGCAGTTCTTC. It encodes CASSSKLASNEQFF.

This chain joins TRBV5-6 and TRBJ2-3; 10 positions match TRBD2. The junction had 5 bases not matched to a gene; V was cut back by 0 bases and J by 4 bases. Germline V gene data show CDR1 as SGHDT and CDR2 as YYEEEE. The CDR3 is 16 amino acids. The CDR3 bases are TGTGCCAGCAGCTTGGGAGCGGGAGGGCTTGCAGATACGCAGTATTTT. This sequence encodes CASSLGAGGLADTQYF.

In this sample, this clone turned up a few times. The rearrangement joins TRBV5-8 to TRBJ2-5; D is ambiguous. The length of the CDR3 is 12 residues. Germline CDR1 reads SGHTS; CDR2 reads YDEGEE. V was cut by 1 base and J by 5 bases, with 6 bases left in between. The CDR3 sequence: CASSLMQETQYF. The CDR3 DNA reads TGTGCCAGCAGCTTGATGCAGGAGACCCAGTACTTC.